This is a list of T cell receptor beta chains from one sample in a study of blood T cell repertoires in COVID-19. Using immunoSEQ multiplex PCR, the repertoire was profiled, and TCRdb retains in-frame clones only, with some absent. The table records under 150,000 clones, roughly 80% of them present only once. Sequencing input: peripheral blood. All receptors come from a man in his fifties with active or convalescent COVID-19. The CDR3 runs from the conserved cysteine through the conserved F or W. The D gene is left open where the match is weak. Size is omitted from some rows. Given values are once, few, many or a class for expanded clones.

J: TRBJ1-3
V: TRBV6-1
D: .
size: .
CDR3: CASSALILRGYSGNTIYF
DNA: TGTGCCAGCAGTGCACTCATATTACGCGGATACTCTGGAAACACCATATATTTT

J: TRBJ2-3
V: TRBV28
D: TRBD2
size: .
CDR3: CASSPTSYLTDTQYF
DNA: TGTGCCAGCAGCCCGACTAGCTACCTCACAGATACGCAGTATTTT

J: TRBJ1-1
V: TRBV7-8
D: .
size: .
CDR3: CASSSPDRSEAFF
DNA: TGTGCCAGCAGCTCCCCGGACAGATCTGAAGCTTTCTTT

J: TRBJ1-6
V: TRBV10-3
D: TRBD1
size: .
CDR3: CAISGGQAPSSYNSPLHF
DNA: TGTGCCATCAGTGGCGGACAGGCCCCCAGCTCCTATAATTCACCCCTCCACTTT

J: TRBJ1-1
V: TRBV28
D: .
size: .
CDR3: CASSYGQLTEAFF
DNA: TGTGCCAGCAGTTACGGACAGTTGACTGAAGCTTTCTTT

J: TRBJ1-4
V: TRBV5-6
D: TRBD1
size: .
CDR3: CASSWGTGTNEKLFF
DNA: TGTGCCAGCAGCTGGGGGACAGGGACTAATGAAAAACTGTTTTTT

J: TRBJ2-7
V: TRBV10-3
D: TRBD1
size: .
CDR3: CAISESNRDSPPKYF
DNA: TGTGCCATCAGTGAGTCGAACCGGGACAGCCCCCCGAAGTACTTC

J: TRBJ2-1
V: TRBV24-1
D: .
size: .
CDR3: CATSVTGTNEQFF
DNA: TGTGCCACCAGTGTTACAGGGACGAATGAGCAGTTCTTC

J: TRBJ1-3
V: TRBV13
D: TRBD1
size: .
CDR3: CASSLSSDRFSGNTIYF
DNA: TGTGCCAGCAGCTTAAGTTCGGACAGGTTCTCTGGAAACACCATATATTTT

J: TRBJ2-2
V: TRBV11-2
D: TRBD2
size: .
CDR3: CASRGLAGGNTGELFF
DNA: TGTGCCAGCAGGGGACTAGCGGGAGGGAACACCGGGGAGCTGTTTTTT

J: TRBJ1-2
V: TRBV6-4
D: TRBD1
size: .
CDR3: CASSAGTGGSYGYTF
DNA: TGTGCCAGCAGTGCCGGGACAGGGGGGAGCTATGGCTACACCTTC

J: TRBJ1-3
V: TRBV23-1
D: TRBD1
size: few
CDR3: CASSQLGRGALFLSGNTIYF
DNA: TGCGCCAGCAGTCAGCTTGGCAGGGGGGCACTCTTCCTTAGTGGAAACACCATATATTTT

J: TRBJ1-6
V: TRBV18
D: TRBD1
size: .
CDR3: CASSPLGAGGNSPLHF
DNA: TGTGCCAGCTCACCTCTCGGTGCAGGGGGTAATTCACCCCTCCACTTT

J: TRBJ2-7
V: TRBV4-2
D: TRBD2
size: .
CDR3: CASSLQTSGNYEQYF
DNA: TGTGCCAGCAGCCTCCAGACTAGCGGGAATTACGAGCAGTACTTC

J: TRBJ1-1
V: TRBV7-3
D: TRBD1
size: once
CDR3: CASSPDRDFTEAFF
DNA: TGTGCCAGCAGCCCGGACAGGGATTTCACTGAAGCTTTCTTT

J: TRBJ2-5
V: TRBV4-1
D: .
size: .
CDR3: CASSQGIGAQETQYF
DNA: TGCGCCAGCAGCCAAGGAATAGGGGCCCAAGAGACCCAGTACTTC

J: TRBJ1-2
V: TRBV19
D: .
size: .
CDR3: CASSIDRNYGYTF
DNA: TGTGCCAGTAGTATAGACAGGAACTATGGCTACACCTTC

J: TRBJ2-1
V: TRBV10-2
D: TRBD2
size: .
CDR3: CASKSSGRFYNEQFF
DNA: TGCGCCAGCAAGTCTAGCGGGAGGTTTTACAATGAGCAGTTCTTC

J: TRBJ2-7
V: TRBV7-3
D: .
size: .
CDR3: CASSLVGRGNYEQYF
DNA: TGTGCCAGCAGCCTGGTCGGTCGGGGAAACTACGAGCAGTACTTC

J: TRBJ2-1
V: TRBV11-2
D: TRBD2
size: .
CDR3: CASSAIRTSGRGGNEQFF
DNA: TGTGCCAGCAGCGCGATAAGGACTAGCGGGAGGGGGGGCAATGAGCAGTTCTTC

J: TRBJ2-7
V: TRBV7-2
D: TRBD2
size: once
CDR3: CASSLGGRANEQYF
DNA: TGTGCCAGCAGCTTAGGCGGGAGGGCCAACGAGCAGTACTTC

J: TRBJ2-2
V: TRBV18
D: .
size: .
CDR3: CASSPPMGGGTGELFF
DNA: TGTGCCAGCTCACCGCCGATGGGCGGAGGCACCGGGGAGCTGTTTTTT

J: TRBJ2-3
V: TRBV5-6
D: TRBD1
size: .
CDR3: CASSPPGRQGDTQYF
DNA: TGTGCCAGCAGCCCGCCGGGACGACAGGGGGATACGCAGTATTTT

J: TRBJ1-1
V: TRBV6-6
D: .
size: few
CDR3: CASRPGTTNTEAFF
DNA: TGTGCCAGCCGTCCCGGGACAACGAACACTGAAGCTTTCTTT

J: TRBJ1-2
V: TRBV7-8
D: .
size: .
CDR3: CASSLALTAGDYGYTF
DNA: TGTGCCAGCAGCTTAGCATTGACAGCTGGGGACTATGGCTACACCTTC

J: TRBJ2-1
V: TRBV7-2
D: TRBD2
size: .
CDR3: CASSFSGTSDEQFF
DNA: TGTGCCAGCAGCTTCTCCGGGACTAGCGATGAGCAGTTCTTC

J: TRBJ2-7
V: TRBV4-2
D: TRBD2
size: .
CDR3: CASSQAGGLAGDEQYF
DNA: TGTGCCAGCAGCCAAGCGGGGGGACTAGCGGGAGACGAGCAGTACTTC

J: TRBJ2-7
V: TRBV27
D: .
size: few
CDR3: CASKRLDREGEQYF
DNA: TGTGCCAGCAAAAGGTTGGACAGGGAGGGCGAGCAGTACTTC

J: TRBJ2-6
V: TRBV7-8
D: TRBD1
size: .
CDR3: CASSLSLVPGQESGANVLTF
DNA: TGTGCCAGCAGCTTAAGCCTCGTCCCGGGACAGGAATCTGGGGCCAACGTCCTGACTTTC

J: TRBJ1-5
V: TRBV19
D: .
size: .
CDR3: CASSIAGGSNQPQHF
DNA: TGTGCCAGTAGTATAGCCGGGGGGAGCAATCAGCCCCAGCATTTT

J: TRBJ2-3
V: TRBV24-1
D: .
size: .
CDR3: CATSDTLDTATDTQYF
DNA: TGTGCCACCAGTGATACACTAGACACGGCCACAGATACGCAGTATTTT

J: TRBJ2-3
V: TRBV5-6
D: .
size: .
CDR3: CASSLTDTQYF
DNA: TGTGCCAGCAGCCTTACAGATACGCAGTATTTT

J: TRBJ2-2
V: TRBV7-9
D: .
size: .
CDR3: CASSSTLSDGELFF
DNA: TGTGCCAGCAGCTCGACCCTCAGCGACGGGGAGCTGTTTTTT

J: TRBJ2-1
V: TRBV7-9
D: TRBD1
size: .
CDR3: CASSFRGQGMDEQFF
DNA: TGTGCCAGCAGCTTCAGGGGACAGGGGATGGATGAGCAGTTCTTC

J: TRBJ2-5
V: TRBV29-1
D: TRBD1
size: .
CDR3: CSVEAPGTGGGWGQETQYF
DNA: TGCAGCGTTGAAGCCCCCGGGACAGGGGGAGGGTGGGGACAAGAGACCCAGTACTTC

J: TRBJ2-7
V: TRBV10-3
D: TRBD1
size: .
CDR3: CAIRSGQGSSYEQYF
DNA: TGTGCCATCAGGTCGGGACAGGGGAGCTCCTACGAGCAGTACTTC

J: TRBJ2-7
V: TRBV2
D: TRBD2
size: .
CDR3: CASGRLAGEQYF
DNA: TGTGCCAGCGGGAGACTAGCGGGCGAGCAGTACTTC

J: TRBJ2-3
V: TRBV14
D: .
size: .
CDR3: CASSQDRAQGQYF
DNA: TGTGCCAGCAGCCAAGATCGCGCCCAGGGGCAGTATTTT

J: TRBJ1-1
V: TRBV30
D: TRBD1
size: once
CDR3: CAWRPTGDTEAFF
DNA: TGTGCCTGGAGGCCTACAGGGGACACTGAAGCTTTCTTT

J: TRBJ1-2
V: TRBV2
D: .
size: .
CDR3: CASRKGVGEGYTF
DNA: TGTGCCAGCAGGAAGGGGGTCGGGGAGGGCTACACCTTC

J: TRBJ1-5
V: TRBV18
D: .
size: .
CDR3: CASSPSYSNQPQHF
DNA: TGTGCCAGCTCACCTTCGTATAGCAATCAGCCCCAGCATTTT

J: TRBJ2-1
V: TRBV6-6
D: TRBD1
size: .
CDR3: CASSYQGANNEQFF
DNA: TGTGCCAGCAGCTATCAGGGGGCCAACAATGAGCAGTTCTTC